Listed here are 25 T cell receptor beta chains from one sample, sequenced in a study of CD8 T cells in Susac syndrome. When the RNA was reverse transcribed, random hexamers were used with an input of roughly 0.45 to 1 ug. From the immunoSEQ multiplex PCR reads, TCRdb called clonotypes with MiXCR, one entry per CDR3 protein. Here the sample spans over 100,000 distinct CDR3 sequences, nearly 95% being singletons. Material for sequencing was CD4+ T cells from PBMCs. Every receptor here comes from a human donor in good health.

The genes are TRBV20-1 and TRBJ2-3, with 12 bases fitting TRBD2. V gave up 6 bases and J gave up 4 bases; unmatched junction bases: 5. From germline, CDR1 is DFQATT and CDR2 SNEGSKA (reference sequence). The CDR3 runs 14 residues. Here the CDR3 DNA reads TGCAGTGCGCCGCGACTAGCGGGAGCAGATACGCAGTATTTT. It is translated as CSAPRLAGADTQYF.

V and J are TRBV20-1 and TRBJ2-7; TRBD2 matches 11 bases. Germline V gives CDR1 DFQATT, CDR2 SNEGSKA (reference sequence). This CDR3 has 14 residues. The junction had 3 bases not matched to a gene; V was cut back by 3 bases and J by 2 bases. The CDR3 region is CSASSSGRTYEQYF. The CDR3 nucleotides are TGCAGTGCTAGTTCTAGCGGGAGGACCTACGAGCAGTACTTC.

The rearrangement joins TRBV29-1 to TRBJ1-1, with no clear D. CDR3 length equals 13 residues. Germline V gene data show CDR1 as SQVTM and CDR2 as ANQGSEA. V was shortened by 3 bases and J by 2 bases, with 10 bases between the two germline ends. The CDR3 sequence is CSVEGILNTEAFF. The CDR3, as DNA: TGCAGCGTTGAGGGGATTCTCAACACTGAAGCTTTCTTT.

The V call is TRBV20-1, the J call TRBJ2-1; 10 bases line up with TRBD1. J gave up 6 bases and V 4 bases, and 9 bases lay outside the gene matches. The CDR3 length is 15 residues. Germline values: CDR1 DFQATT, CDR2 SNEGSKA (reference sequence). CDR3 protein: CSATRRDRGLNEQFF. For the CDR3, the DNA is TGCAGTGCTACCAGGAGAGACAGGGGGCTCAATGAGCAGTTCTTC.

V and J are TRBV4-2 and TRBJ2-1, with D unclear. V was trimmed by 1 base and J by 0 bases, leaving 7 bases between them. This CDR3 is built from 15 residues. Germline CDR1 LGHNA, CDR2 YNFKEQ. CDR3 nucleotide sequence: TGTGCCAGCAGCCAAGCTTCAGCCTCCTACAATGAGCAGTTCTTC. Amino acid sequence: CASSQASASYNEQFF.

The gene calls are TRBV6-5 and TRBJ1-1; no clear D. The germline V and J ends were trimmed by 6 bases and 8 bases, with 13 bases remaining between them. The CDR3 contains 12 residues. The germline CDR1 and CDR2 sequences are MNHEY and SVGAGI. CDR3 sequence (DNA): TGTGCCAGCAGACTCGGCCCGGCGGAAGCTTTCTTT. Its translation: CASRLGPAEAFF.

This sequence joins TRBV18 and TRBJ2-4; D is ambiguous. V was cut by 5 bases and J by 3 bases, with 11 bases left in between. The V gene's germline CDR1 is KGHSH and CDR2 LQKENI. The CDR3 has 14 amino acids. CDR3 sequence reads: CASSKSLGKNIQYF. CDR3 sequence (DNA): TGTGCCAGCTCAAAGAGTCTGGGCAAAAACATTCAGTACTTC.

This sequence joins TRBV27 and TRBJ1-5, with D uncertain. The CDR3 extends over 13 amino acids. V shed 5 bases and J shed 0 bases, with 5 bases lying between them. Germline V gene lookup returns CDR1 MNHEY and CDR2 SMNVEV (reference sequence). This CDR3 reads CASSADSNQPQHF. As DNA, the CDR3 is TGTGCCAGCAGTGCAGATAGCAATCAGCCCCAGCATTTT.

CDR3 protein: CASSYPAGDETQYF. In DNA, the CDR3 is TGTGCCAGCAGTTACCCAGCGGGAGATGAGACCCAGTACTTC. This chain links TRBV6-6 with TRBJ2-5, with 8 nucleotides matching TRBD2. Per the germline V gene, CDR1 is MNHNY and CDR2 is SVGAGI (reference sequence). With 2 bases clipped from V and 5 bases from J, the junction kept 4 bases outside the gene matches. The CDR3 has 14 residues.

The chain combines TRBV4-3 with TRBJ2-2; D unclear. CDR3 length: 14 residues. The V end lost 4 bases, the J end lost 4 bases, and 10 bases lay between the germline ends. Germline CDR1 LGHNA, CDR2 YSLEER. CDR3 DNA: TGCGCCAGCAGCCCAGCTCCCGGCACCGGGGAGCTGTTTTTT. It encodes CASSPAPGTGELFF.

V is TRBV19 and J is TRBJ1-2; tentative D call: TRBD1 (5 bases). In germline, CDR1 is LNHDA, CDR2 SQIVND (reference sequence). V was shortened by 4 bases and J by 7 bases, with 22 bases between the two germline ends. This CDR3 has 16 amino acids. The CDR3 region is CASSTMSTGTVTGYTF. The CDR3 DNA reads as TGTGCCAGTAGTACCATGTCCACAGGAACGGTGACTGGCTACACCTTC.

The rearrangement uses TRBV25-1 and TRBJ1-1, with D unclear. Per the germline V gene, CDR1 is MGHDK and CDR2 is SYGVNS. This CDR3 contains 13 residues. V was shortened by 4 bases and J by 4 bases, with 10 bases between the two germline ends. The DNA for the CDR3 is TGTGCCAGCAGTGGGGTTGGGTCCACTGAAGCTTTCTTT. Amino acids: CASSGVGSTEAFF.

This clonotype was detected once. The J gene is TRBJ2-2, the V gene TRBV4-2; tentatively, D is TRBD2 (6 bases). The CDR3 loop spans 14 amino acids. Germline CDR1 reads LGHNA; CDR2 reads YNFKEQ. Trimming removed 3 bases from V and 3 bases from J, with 8 bases in between. The CDR3 DNA sequence: TGTGCCAGCAGCCAGGGCGGGGACACCGGGGAGCTGTTTTTT. This sequence encodes CASSQGGDTGELFF.

The chain couples TRBV7-2 to TRBJ2-7; D perhaps matches TRBD2 (6 bases). The CDR3 contains 14 residues. V was shortened by 5 bases and J by 4 bases, with 15 bases between the two germline ends. The germline gives CDR1 SGHTA, CDR2 FQGNSA. CDR3 nucleotide sequence: TGTGCCAGCAGCCCCCCGGGACTTGGGTACGAGCAGTACTTC. Translating gives CASSPPGLGYEQYF.

The V call is TRBV5-1, the J call TRBJ2-3; D not certain. Trimming removed 4 bases at V and 2 bases at J, with 11 bases between. The length of the CDR3 is 14 residues. CDR1 and CDR2 (germline): SGHRS, YFSETQ. Written as DNA, the CDR3 is TGCGCCAGCAGCCCCCGGACCCTCACAGATACGCAGTATTTT. This codes for CASSPRTLTDTQYF.

This sequence joins TRBV30 and TRBJ2-6; a weak D match, TRBD1 (5 bases). V lost 0 bases to trimming and J lost 0 bases, with 9 bases between them. Germline loops: CDR1 GTSNPN, CDR2 SVGIG (reference sequence). The CDR3 loop spans 16 amino acids. The CDR3, as DNA: TGTGCCTGGAGTGTAACAGGTAGCTCTGGGGCCAACGTCCTGACTTTC. The encoded protein is CAWSVTGSSGANVLTF.

The chain combines TRBV20-1 with TRBJ2-2; TRBD2 aligns across 9 bases. Germline V gene data show CDR1 as DFQATT and CDR2 as SNEGSKA (reference sequence). The V gene end was trimmed by 3 bases and the J gene end by 7 bases; junction bases not matched to a gene: 9. The CDR3 sequence is 15 residues long. The CDR3 protein is CSARISGGSSGELFF. Written as DNA, the CDR3 is TGCAGTGCTAGGATCAGCGGGGGGTCGAGCGGGGAGCTGTTTTTT.

CDR3: CSAREDPLKQYF. DNA of the CDR3: TGCAGTGCTAGGGAAGACCCCCTCAAGCAGTACTTC. The chain combines TRBV20-1 with TRBJ2-7; D unclear. This CDR3 is built from 12 residues. Germline loops: CDR1 DFQATT, CDR2 SNEGSKA (reference sequence). V shed 3 bases and J shed 8 bases, with 14 bases lying between them.

The chain recombines TRBV10-3 with TRBJ2-5; 10 bases agree with TRBD2. V was pared by 6 bases and J by 2 bases, with 0 bases of the junction left unmatched. CDR1 is ENHRY and CDR2 is SYGVKD in the germline V gene. This CDR3 has 13 amino acids. DNA for the CDR3: TGTGCCATCAGGACTAGCGGGCAAGAGACCCAGTACTTC. This gives the protein CAIRTSGQETQYF.

This chain links TRBV7-2 with TRBJ1-1; D gene ambiguous. CDR1 and CDR2 from the germline V gene are SGHTA and FQGNSA. The V end lost 3 bases, the J end lost 1 base, and 6 bases lay between the germline ends. This CDR3 region has 13 residues. The CDR3 is CASSFPGNTEAFF. The CDR3 DNA is TGTGCCAGCAGCTTCCCCGGGAACACTGAAGCTTTCTTT.

V and J are TRBV6-2 or TRBV6-3 and TRBJ1-1, with TRBD1 matching 8 bases. V shed 0 bases, J shed 1 base, and the junction held 7 bases outside the gene matches. The CDR3 runs to 17 residues. Germline CDR1 and CDR2: MNHEY and SVGEGT. CDR3 loop: CASSYSINRGWNTEAFF. The CDR3 DNA reads as TGTGCCAGCAGTTACTCGATTAACAGGGGGTGGAACACTGAAGCTTTCTTT.

This chain uses TRBV7-2 with TRBJ2-1, with a weak D call TRBD2 (5 bases). This CDR3 region has 14 residues. Germline V CDR1 and CDR2: SGHTA, FQGNSA. Trimming pared 4 bases from V and 6 bases from J, leaving 13 bases between. The CDR3, as DNA: TGTGCCAGCAGCTCTGGGAGTAAAGGCAATGAGCAGTTCTTC. Its protein product is CASSSGSKGNEQFF.

The rearrangement joins TRBV5-1 to TRBJ2-6, with 10 positions matching TRBD1. J was trimmed by 4 bases and V by 0 bases; bases with no gene match: 7. The CDR3 totals 18 residues. The germline CDR1 and CDR2 sequences are SGHRS and YFSETQ. In nucleotides, the CDR3 is TGCGCCAGCAGCTTGGCAGGGACAGGGGCTTCAGGGGCCAACGTCCTGACTTTC. It yields the protein CASSLAGTGASGANVLTF.

This chain links TRBV25-1 with TRBJ2-3; D is ambiguous. The length of the CDR3 is 11 residues. With 11 bases removed from V and 5 bases from J, the gap between germline ends came to 11 bases. The V gene's germline CDR1 is MGHDK and CDR2 SYGVNS. CDR3 residues: CAGSYGDTQYF. The CDR3 DNA is TGTGCCGGTAGCTACGGAGATACGCAGTATTTT.

The chain links TRBV7-9 to TRBJ1-1; D gene uncertain. From germline, CDR1 is SEHNR and CDR2 FQNEAQ (reference sequence). V was clipped by 3 bases and J by 3 bases, with 14 bases between them. The CDR3 runs 15 residues. CDR3 sequence reads: CASSFGPRPDTEAFF. The CDR3 DNA is TGTGCCAGCAGCTTCGGGCCTCGCCCCGACACTGAAGCTTTCTTT. The whole variable domain, filled in from reference TRBV7-9 and TRBJ1-1, reads DTGVSQNPRHKITKRGQNVTFRCDPISEHNRLYWYRQTLGQGPEFLTYFQNEAQLEKSRLLSDRFSAERPKGSFSTLEIQRTEQGDSAMYLCASSFGPRPDTEAFFGQGTRLTVV.